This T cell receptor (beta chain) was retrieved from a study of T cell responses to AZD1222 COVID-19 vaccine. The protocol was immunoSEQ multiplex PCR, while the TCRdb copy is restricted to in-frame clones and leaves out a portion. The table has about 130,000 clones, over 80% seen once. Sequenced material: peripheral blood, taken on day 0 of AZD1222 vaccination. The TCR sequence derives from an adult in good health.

CDR3 DNA: TGTGCCAGCATGCGTGGAGTGAACACTGAAGCTTTCTTT. The encoded protein is CASMRGVNTEAFF. The rearrangement uses TRBV6-6 and TRBJ1-1; no definite D call. The CDR3 has 13 amino acids. The ends were cut back, 7 bases at V and 0 bases at J, with 9 bases in the middle. In germline, CDR1 is MNHNY, CDR2 SVGAGI (reference sequence).